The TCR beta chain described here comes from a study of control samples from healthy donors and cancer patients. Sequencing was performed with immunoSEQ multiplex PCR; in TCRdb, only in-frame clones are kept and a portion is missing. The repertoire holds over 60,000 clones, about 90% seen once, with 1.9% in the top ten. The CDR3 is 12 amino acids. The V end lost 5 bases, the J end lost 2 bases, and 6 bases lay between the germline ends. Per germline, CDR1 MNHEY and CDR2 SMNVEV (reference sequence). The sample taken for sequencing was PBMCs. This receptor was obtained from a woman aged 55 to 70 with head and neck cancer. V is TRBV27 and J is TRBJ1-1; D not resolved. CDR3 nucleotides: TGTGCCAGCAGTACAGCAAACACTGAAGCTTTCTTT. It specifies CASSTANTEAFF.